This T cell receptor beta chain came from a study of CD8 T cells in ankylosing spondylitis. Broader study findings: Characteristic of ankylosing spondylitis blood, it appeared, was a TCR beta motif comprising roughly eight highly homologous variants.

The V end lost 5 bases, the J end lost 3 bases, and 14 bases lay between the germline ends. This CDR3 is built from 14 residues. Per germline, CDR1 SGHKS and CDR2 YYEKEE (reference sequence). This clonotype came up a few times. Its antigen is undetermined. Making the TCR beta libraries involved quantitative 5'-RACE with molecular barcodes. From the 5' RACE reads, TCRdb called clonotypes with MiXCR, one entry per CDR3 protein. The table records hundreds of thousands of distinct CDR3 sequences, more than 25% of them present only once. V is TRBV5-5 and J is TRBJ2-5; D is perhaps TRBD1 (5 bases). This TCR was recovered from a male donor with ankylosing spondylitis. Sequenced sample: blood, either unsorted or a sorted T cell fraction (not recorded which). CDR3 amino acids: CASRRSVGEETQYF. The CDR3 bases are TGTGCCAGCAGGCGGAGTGTAGGGGAAGAGACCCAGTACTTC.